This TCR beta chain was recovered during a study of blood T cell repertoires in COVID-19. Study information: Samples of COVID-19 (acute and convalescent) were obtained from the United States, Italy and Spain. PBMCs, B-cell-depleted T cells, or T cells provided the cDNA or gDNA that made up the material.

CDR1 is SNHLY and CDR2 is FYNNEI in the germline V gene. Trimming cost V 4 bases and J 4 bases, with 11 bases left between them. The CDR3 length is 14 residues. The authors' processing: Scientists estimated how many nucleated cells there were by amplifying reference gene primers. Produced via immunoSEQ multiplex PCR; TCRdb's table is partial and in-frame only. Clonal size and the V and J genes are those of that table, whereas D and trimming came from the DNA. Of approximately 75,000 clones in the sample, approximately 90% were seen once. The clonotype originates from a human donor in a cohort sampled during active COVID-19. The specimen sequenced was peripheral blood. This chain connects TRBV2 to TRBJ2-1; D unclear. The CDR3 here is CASSVEEGYNEQFF. The DNA for the CDR3 is TGTGCCAGCAGTGTAGAGGAAGGATACAATGAGCAGTTCTTC.